This TCR beta chain emerged from a study of neurological immune-mediated disorders. TCRdb called the 5' RACE reads again in MiXCR, with one record for every CDR3 protein. The repertoire holds about 35,000 distinct CDR3 sequences, with around 7.8% as singletons. This clonotype was observed many times. This CDR3 comprises 15 residues. The germline gives CDR1 SGHVS, CDR2 FQNEAQ. J lost 5 bases, V lost 4 bases, and 7 bases had no gene match. This chain links TRBV7-8 with TRBJ1-4; the match to TRBD1 covers 7 bases. The sequencing input was PBMCs. The origin of this receptor is a woman aged 35 to 49 in good health. CDR3 nucleotides: TGTGCCAGCAGCTCCATGGGACAGCTAAATGAAAAACTGTTTTTT. This sequence encodes CASSSMGQLNEKLFF.